Listed below are T cell receptor beta chains from one sample, sequenced in a study of T cell responses to AZD1222 COVID-19 vaccine. Sequencing used immunoSEQ multiplex PCR; TCRdb keeps in-frame clones, though not all of them. Of about 140,000 clones listed, roughly 90% are singletons. Sample: peripheral blood, taken on day 0 of AZD1222 vaccination. These TCRs come from an adult in good health. CDR3s include the opening cysteine and the closing phenylalanine or tryptophan. D genes are given only for firm matches. Size is omitted from some rows. Given values are once, few, many or a class for expanded clones.

-	TRBV7-6	TRBD1	TRBJ2-3	TGTGCCAGCAGCTCGGGACAGGCTAGCACAGATACGCAGTATTTT	CASSSGQASTDTQYF
-	TRBV15	-	TRBJ1-5	TGTGCCACCAGCAGAATGCAGACTAGCAATCAGCCCCAGCATTTT	CATSRMQTSNQPQHF
-	TRBV7-9	TRBD2	TRBJ2-1	TGTGCCAGCAGCTTGGCTAGCGGGGGGGCGATGAATGAGCAGTTCTTC	CASSLASGGAMNEQFF
-	TRBV6-4	-	TRBJ2-3	TGTGCCAGCAGCGCTTGGGGCGGCGATGGCACAGATACGCAGTATTTT	CASSAWGGDGTDTQYF
-	TRBV9	-	TRBJ2-1	TGTGCCAGCAGCGAGGAAAAGCACTATGAGCAGTTCTTC	CASSEEKHYEQFF
few	TRBV6-5	TRBD1	TRBJ2-7	TGTGCCAGCAGAAGGACAGGGATTCATACCTACGAGCAGTACTTC	CASRRTGIHTYEQYF
-	TRBV13	-	TRBJ1-2	TGTGCCAGCAGCGGACGGACAGACCTATATGGCTACACCTTC	CASSGRTDLYGYTF
-	TRBV4-1	-	TRBJ1-2	TGCGCCAGCAGCCAACCCGACAGGACTGATGGCTACACCTTC	CASSQPDRTDGYTF
once	TRBV12-5	-	TRBJ2-3	TGTGCTAGTGGTTTGGGCTACGGAAATACGCAGTATTTT	CASGLGYGNTQYF
-	TRBV11-3	-	TRBJ2-1	TGTGCCAGCAGCCATATTGCCTACAATGAGCAGTTCTTC	CASSHIAYNEQFF
-	TRBV5-1	-	TRBJ1-2	TGCGCCAGCAGCTTGGCCGGGCAGGATTATGGCTACACCTTC	CASSLAGQDYGYTF
-	TRBV9	-	TRBJ1-5	TGTGCCAGCAGCGTAGAATGGAGGGATTATAGCAATCAGCCCCAGCATTTT	CASSVEWRDYSNQPQHF
-	TRBV14	TRBD1	TRBJ1-1	TGTGCCAGCAGCCAAGTCCCCCGGGACAGCCAACTTAACACTGAAGCTTTCTTT	CASSQVPRDSQLNTEAFF
-	TRBV9	-	TRBJ2-7	TGTGCCAGCAGCGTAGAGGGCAGGGCGGGCGAGCAGTACTTC	CASSVEGRAGEQYF
-	TRBV5-6	-	TRBJ2-7	TGTGCCAGCAGCTTGGGGGGCTCTAGGTTATACGAGCAGTACTTC	CASSLGGSRLYEQYF
-	TRBV5-6	-	TRBJ2-7	TGTGCCAGCACGTCGCAGGGTACAAGCGAGCAGTACTTC	CASTSQGTSEQYF
-	TRBV29-1	-	TRBJ2-2	TGCAGCGTTGTAGCGGACAGCCCGAACACCGGGGAGCTGTTTTTT	CSVVADSPNTGELFF
-	TRBV14	-	TRBJ1-1	TGTGCCAGCAGCCAAGTACGATTGGCCAGACTCACTGAAGCTTTCTTT	CASSQVRLARLTEAFF
few	TRBV18	-	TRBJ2-7	TGTGCCAGCTCACGACAGAACTACGAGCAGTACTTC	CASSRQNYEQYF
-	TRBV18	-	TRBJ1-6	TGTGCCAGCTCACCGACGGAGAATTCACCCCTCCACTTT	CASSPTENSPLHF
-	TRBV19	-	TRBJ1-1	TGTGCCAGTAGTATCTCTCCGGCAGTTGAAGCTTTCTTT	CASSISPAVEAFF
few	TRBV6-5	-	TRBJ2-7	TGTGCCAGCAGCCCCGATGGGTACGAGCAGTACTTC	CASSPDGYEQYF
once	TRBV7-9	-	TRBJ1-6	TGTGCCAGCAGCCCTCATGGGGAGAATTCACCCCTCCACTTT	CASSPHGENSPLHF
-	TRBV4-1	-	TRBJ1-2	TGCGCCAGCAGCCAAGGATGGGGGGGGAGTGAATTCTACACCTTC	CASSQGWGGSEFYTF
-	TRBV12-3/TRBV12-4	-	TRBJ2-7	TGTGCCAGCAGCCGGACAGAACCCTACGAGCAGTACTTC	CASSRTEPYEQYF
-	TRBV7-9	-	TRBJ1-1	TGTGCCAGCAGCAAAGAGGGGGGCGGCACTGAAGCTTTCTTT	CASSKEGGGTEAFF
-	TRBV5-1	-	TRBJ2-5	TGCGCCAGCAGCTTGGGGGGACCTCGCCAAGAGACCCAGTACTTC	CASSLGGPRQETQYF
-	TRBV12-5	TRBD1	TRBJ2-3	TGTGCTAGTGGTTTGGGCAGGGGGAGCACAGATACGCAGTATTTT	CASGLGRGSTDTQYF
-	TRBV5-8	-	TRBJ2-5	TGTGCCAGCAGCTTTCACAGGGAAGAGACCCAGTACTTC	CASSFHREETQYF
-	TRBV6-2/TRBV6-3	-	TRBJ2-4	TGTGCCAGCAGTCAACAGGGACTCGGCAAAAACATTCAGTACTTC	CASSQQGLGKNIQYF
-	TRBV6-5	TRBD1	TRBJ1-1	TGTGCCAGCAGGACAGGGGGGCAGAACACTGAAGCTTTCTTT	CASRTGGQNTEAFF
-	TRBV6-5	-	TRBJ2-2	TGTGCCATAGGGGGGGCGCGCGGGGAGCTGTTTTTT	CAIGGARGELFF
-	TRBV10-3	-	TRBJ1-5	TGTGCCATCAGTGACGGGGCCTTTTATCAGCCCCAGCATTTT	CAISDGAFYQPQHF
-	TRBV19	-	TRBJ2-2	TGTGCCAGTCTCACGGGCAGTAGTTCGAGCACCGGGGAGCTGTTTTTT	CASLTGSSSSTGELFF
-	TRBV6-5	-	TRBJ1-6	TGTGCCAGCAGTCGGGACTGGTCAAATTCACCCCTCCACTTT	CASSRDWSNSPLHF